The text below deals with one TCR beta chain. The antigen is unknown. The sample is drawn from a study of vaccination effects on CD4 cells after COVID-19. Study-level background: After expansion with viral peptide pools in the ViraFEST assay, antigen-specific CD4+ T cells were sequenced. General observations from the study: The vaccine-induced clones of healthy vaccinees included only 1 of 255 that cross-reacted with common cold coronaviruses.

Trimming left V 2 bases short and J 0 bases short, with 11 bases between. Germline lookup yields CDR1 LNHDA and CDR2 SQIVND (reference sequence). This CDR3 is 16 amino acids long. Using immunoSEQ multiplex PCR, the repertoire was profiled, and TCRdb retains in-frame clones only, with some absent. This repertoire shows approximately 70,000 clones, less than 75% found once; its top ten account for roughly 2.3%. When more than 9 days of culture had elapsed, CD4+ T cells were isolated. Two-dose BNT162b2 or mRNA-1273 vaccination was given to participants. Nobody among the vaccine recipients had prior SARS-CoV-2 infection (nucleocapsid antibodies were negative).

Here the sequenced sample was CD4+ T cells from PBMCs cultured without peptide, taken after COVID-19 vaccination. The rearrangement uses TRBV19 and TRBJ1-3, with unresolved D. The source of this sequence is a human donor who received a COVID-19 vaccine. CDR3 DNA: TGTGCCAGTAGTATATCGTGGGTGACCTCTGGAAACACCATATATTTT. Protein product: CASSISWVTSGNTIYF.